This T cell receptor beta chain was documented in a study of shared clonotypes between healthy human individuals. Overall study results and limits: It was the few donors that limited the genetic and exposure-history diversity represented.

Of note for this clone: Its antigen is currently unknown.

Assay: immunoSEQ multiplex PCR; the TCRdb copy retains only in-frame clones and omits some. The sample shows some 2,500,000 clones, about 90% of them seen only once. This CDR3 contains 13 residues. CDR1 and CDR2 from the germline V gene are KGHSH and LQKENI. V was cut by 2 bases and J by 3 bases, with 7 bases left in between. The chain recombines TRBV18 with TRBJ1-1; D not certain. This sequence was found in a young man in good health. Some clones in this sample may be carry-over from other donors' samples. The sequenced material came from naive CD4+ T cells from PBMCs. This sample's subset: CD45RA+ positively selected. The CDR3: CASSPNLDTEAFF. The CDR3 DNA reads as TGTGCCAGCTCACCAAACCTTGACACTGAAGCTTTCTTT.